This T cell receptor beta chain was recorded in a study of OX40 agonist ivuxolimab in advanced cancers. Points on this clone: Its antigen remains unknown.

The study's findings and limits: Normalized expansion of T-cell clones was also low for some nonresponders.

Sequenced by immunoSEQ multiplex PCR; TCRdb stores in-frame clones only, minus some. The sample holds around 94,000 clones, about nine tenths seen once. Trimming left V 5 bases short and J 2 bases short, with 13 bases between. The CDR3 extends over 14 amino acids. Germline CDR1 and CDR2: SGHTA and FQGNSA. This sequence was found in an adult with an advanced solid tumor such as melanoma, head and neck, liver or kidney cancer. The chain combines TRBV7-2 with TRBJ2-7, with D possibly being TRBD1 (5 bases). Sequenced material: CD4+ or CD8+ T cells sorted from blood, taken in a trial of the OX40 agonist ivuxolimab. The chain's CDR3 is CASSPRPGTYEQYF. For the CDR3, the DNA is TGTGCCAGCAGCCCGCGCCCAGGGACCTACGAGCAGTACTTC.